The 6 T cell receptor beta chains presented below share a single source sample, sequenced in a study of T cell repertoires in breast cancer. Unpaired genes were suppressed by blocking oligonucleotides during a second nested PCR. TCRdb ran MiXCR on the emulsion pairing reads and lists one entry per CDR3 protein. The table has about 40,000 distinct CDR3 sequences, about 48% seen once. An expanded emulsion RT-PCR with primers for all TCR V genes paired CD8+ T cell chains. Sequencing was carried out using CD8+ T cells. The receptors shown here come from a pool of human donors with breast cancer or a healthy control (not recorded which).

This chain uses TRBV18 with TRBJ2-7; TRBD2 matches at 11 bases. Germline CDR1 KGHSH, CDR2 LQKENI. This CDR3 spans 15 amino acids. The ends lost 0 bases at V and 5 bases at J; junction bases unmatched: 3. Here the CDR3 DNA reads TGTGCCAGCTCACCACCTCTACTAGCGGGGGACGAGCAGTACTTC. Translation: CASSPPLLAGDEQYF.

The table lists this clonotype with a few counts. The chain uses TRBV20-1 and TRBJ2-5; D is ambiguous. The V and J ends lost 5 bases and 2 bases respectively, with 12 bases between them. There are 13 residues in the CDR3. Germline CDR1 is DFQATT and CDR2 is SNEGSKA (reference sequence). CDR3 in DNA: TGCAGTGCTCTGGGGTACTTTCAAGAGACCCAGTACTTC. Translation: CSALGYFQETQYF.

V is TRBV2 and J is TRBJ2-2; 9 nucleotides align to TRBD1. Per the germline V gene, CDR1 is SNHLY and CDR2 is FYNNEI. CDR3 length: 14 amino acids. The V and J ends lost 8 bases and 3 bases, in that order; junction bases with no gene match: 4. The CDR3 DNA sequence: TGTGCCAGCCACCGGGACAGGGACACCGGGGAGCTGTTTTTT. Its translation: CASHRDRDTGELFF. The whole variable domain, remainder taken from reference TRBV2 and TRBJ2-2, is EPEVTQTPSHQVTQMGQEVILRCVPISNHLYFYWYRQILGQKVEFLVSFYNNEISEKSEIFDDQFSVERPDGSNFTLKIRSTKLEDSAMYFCASHRDRDTGELFFGEGSRLTVL.

The J gene is TRBJ2-5, the V gene TRBV5-1; D ambiguous. Deletions cut 1 base from V and 2 bases from J, with 12 bases between. CDR1 and CDR2 (germline): SGHRS, YFSETQ. The CDR3 is made up of 15 amino acids. The CDR3 sequence: CASSLNDPRQETQYF. The CDR3, as DNA: TGCGCCAGCAGCTTGAATGACCCCCGGCAAGAGACCCAGTACTTC. Drawing the rest from reference TRBV5-1 and TRBJ2-5, the complete variable domain is KAGVTQTPRYLIKTRGQQVTLSCSPISGHRSVSWYQQTPGQGLQFLFEYFSETQRNKGNFPGRFSGRQFSNSRSEMNVSTLELGDSALYLCASSLNDPRQETQYFGPGTRLLVL.

This clonotype occurred many times. The genes are TRBV27 and TRBJ2-1; a weak D match, TRBD1 (5 bases). Germline CDR1 MNHEY, CDR2 SMNVEV (reference sequence). The CDR3 contains 13 residues. Trimming shortened V by 3 bases and J by 7 bases, and 10 bases separated the two germline ends. The CDR3 DNA is TGTGCCAGCAGTTTGCAGGGCGAGAATGAGCAGTTCTTC. It yields the protein CASSLQGENEQFF.

The chain combines TRBV7-6 with TRBJ2-7, with TRBD1 matching 10 bases. After removal of 5 bases from V and 1 base from J, the junction contained 8 bases not matched to a gene. Germline V gene sequence: CDR1 SGHVS, CDR2 FNYEAQ. The CDR3 extends over 16 amino acids. The CDR3 nucleotides read TGTGCCAGCAGCCAGGGGCCGGGACAGGGGTCCTACGAGCAGTACTTC. Protein product: CASSQGPGQGSYEQYF.